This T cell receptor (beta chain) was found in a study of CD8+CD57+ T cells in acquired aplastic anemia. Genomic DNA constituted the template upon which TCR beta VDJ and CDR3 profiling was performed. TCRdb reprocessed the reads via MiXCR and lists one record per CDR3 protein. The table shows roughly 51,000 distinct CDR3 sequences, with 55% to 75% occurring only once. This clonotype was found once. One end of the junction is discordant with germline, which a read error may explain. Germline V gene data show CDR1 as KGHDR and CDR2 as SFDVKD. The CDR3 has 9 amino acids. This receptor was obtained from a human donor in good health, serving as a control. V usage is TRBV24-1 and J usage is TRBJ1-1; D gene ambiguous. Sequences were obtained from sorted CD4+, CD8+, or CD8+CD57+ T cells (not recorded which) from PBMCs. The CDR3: CATSDYHSF. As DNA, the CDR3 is TGTGCCACCAGTGATTATCACAGCTTT.